The clone carrying this TCR beta chain has just one count. Sequencing used immunoSEQ multiplex PCR; TCRdb keeps in-frame clones, though not all of them. The repertoire consists of a few hundred thousand clones, with 90% occurring once and the leading ten covering 6.5% to 8%. This CDR3 comprises 14 residues. The germline gives CDR1 SGHTA, CDR2 FQGNSA. V was shortened by 4 bases and J by 3 bases, with 12 bases between the two germline ends. The sample belongs to a study of blood T cell repertoires in COVID-19. The wider study: The study drew acute and convalescent COVID-19 samples from the United States, Italy and Spain.

The receptor comes from a woman between 25 and 40 years old with COVID-19, enrolled during active disease. Specimen: peripheral blood. The V call is TRBV7-2, the J call TRBJ2-5; D might be TRBD2 (6 bases). This CDR3 is CASSSGTVKETQYF. The CDR3 DNA is TGTGCCAGCAGCTCCGGGACTGTAAAAGAGACCCAGTACTTC.